These 15 T cell receptor beta chains were all obtained from the same sample, sequenced in a study of neurological immune-mediated disorders. TCRdb passed the 5' RACE reads through MiXCR, listing each CDR3 protein once. This table holds around 61,000 distinct CDR3 sequences, roughly 5% found once. Material: PBMCs. The receptors shown here come from a human donor with multiple sclerosis. The donor label of this sample is uncertain.

There are many counts of this clonotype. Here the CDR3 reads CASSLMGTRTDTQYF. Written as DNA, the CDR3 is TGTGCCAGCAGCTTAATGGGGACTAGGACAGATACGCAGTATTTT. The chain is built from TRBV7-2 and TRBJ2-3, with 8 bases matching TRBD2. The CDR3 is 15 residues long. Germline V gene lookup returns CDR1 SGHTA and CDR2 FQGNSA. The V segment lost 2 bases and the J segment 3 bases; nucleotides outside the gene matches: 4. The full variable domain, completed using reference TRBV7-2 and TRBJ2-3, is GAGVSQSPSNKVTEKGKDVELRCDPISGHTALYWYRQSLGQGLEFLIYFQGNSAPDKSGLPSDRFSAERTGGSVSTLTIQRTQQEDSAVYLCASSLMGTRTDTQYFGPGTRLTVL.

This clonotype was found many times. The chain links TRBV7-9 to TRBJ2-7, with TRBD1 matching 11 bases. The CDR3 is 15 amino acids. The V segment lost 4 bases and the J segment 1 base; nucleotides outside the gene matches: 3. Germline V lookup: CDR1 SEHNR, CDR2 FQNEAQ (reference sequence). CDR3 sequence (DNA): TGTGCCAGCAGCTCCGGGACAGGGGGTTCCTACGAGCAGTACTTC. It encodes CASSSGTGGSYEQYF.

This clonotype showed up many times. This chain connects TRBV5-1 to TRBJ2-1; 9 positions match TRBD2. V gave up 4 bases and J gave up 7 bases; unmatched junction bases: 12. There are 16 residues in the CDR3. Germline CDR1 reads SGHRS; CDR2 reads YFSETQ. CDR3 residues: CASSLAAGTSTNEQFF. The CDR3 coding sequence is TGCGCCAGCAGCCTAGCCGCCGGGACTAGCACGAATGAGCAGTTCTTC.

This clonotype was counted many times. The chain combines TRBV7-8 with TRBJ1-1, with D unresolved. Trimming shortened V by 8 bases and J by 3 bases, and 13 bases separated the two germline ends. The V gene's germline CDR1 is SGHVS and CDR2 FQNEAQ. This CDR3 is 13 amino acids long. The DNA for the CDR3 is TGTGCCAGCCTTGTAGAGCTAGACACTGAAGCTTTCTTT. Residues: CASLVELDTEAFF. Filled out from reference TRBV7-8 and TRBJ1-1, the complete variable domain reads GAGVSQSPRYKVAKRGQDVALRCDPISGHVSLFWYQQALGQGPEFLTYFQNEAQLDKSGLPSDRFFAERPEGSVSTLKIQRTQQEDSAVYLCASLVELDTEAFFGQGTRLTVV.

This clonotype was recorded at least ten times. This rearrangement joins TRBV14 to TRBJ2-1, with 7 bases that match TRBD2. Trimming removed 1 base from V and 16 bases from J; junction bases left unmatched: 7. The CDR3 length is 12 residues. Looked up from germline, CDR1 is SGHDN and CDR2 is FVKESK. CDR3 residues: CASSQVSTSPFF. The CDR3 region has the DNA TGTGCCAGCAGCCAAGTTTCGACTAGCCCCTTCTTC.

This clonotype was seen more than once but under ten times. The chain links TRBV5-1 to TRBJ1-4; D is unclear. Germline V gene lookup returns CDR1 SGHRS and CDR2 YFSETQ. V was clipped by 7 bases and J by 3 bases, with 22 bases between them. The CDR3 sequence is 17 residues long. CDR3 nucleotides: TGCGCCAGCTTATTCGAGGCGGGCCACGAAGCTAATGAAAAACTGTTTTTT. Translating it yields CASLFEAGHEANEKLFF.

In this sample, this clonotype turned up many times. The CDR3: CSVGLWLEGSYEQYF. The DNA for the CDR3 is TGCAGCGTTGGTTTGTGGTTGGAGGGATCCTACGAGCAGTACTTC. This chain uses TRBV29-1 with TRBJ2-7; D possibly corresponds to TRBD2 (6 bases). V lost 4 bases, J lost 1 base, and 17 bases lay in between. CDR1 and CDR2 from the germline V gene are SQVTM and ANQGSEA. The CDR3 contains 15 residues.

This clonotype occurred many times. This chain uses TRBV6-6 with TRBJ2-2, with TRBD1 as a possible D gene (6 bases). Germline V gene data show CDR1 as MNHNY and CDR2 as SVGAGI (reference sequence). Trimming pared 5 bases from V and 1 base from J, leaving 20 bases between. The CDR3 is made up of 18 amino acids. CDR3 sequence reads: CASSLGGSRVRNTGELFF. As DNA, the CDR3 is TGTGCCAGCAGTCTAGGGGGATCCAGGGTTCGGAACACCGGGGAGCTGTTTTTT.

Only a few counts were recorded for this clonotype. The gene calls are TRBV18 and TRBJ1-5; 8 bases fit TRBD1. The CDR3 sequence is 15 residues long. CDR1 is KGHSH, CDR2 LQKENI, per germline. The trim removed 5 bases at V and 3 bases at J, leaving 6 bases unmatched. The CDR3 sequence: CASSTRGQVNQPQHF. The CDR3 DNA is TGTGCCAGCTCAACTAGGGGACAGGTCAATCAGCCCCAGCATTTT. The entire variable domain, with the rest obtained from reference TRBV18 and TRBJ1-5, is as follows: NAGVMQNPRHLVRRRGQEARLRCSPMKGHSHVYWYRQLPEEGLKFMVYLQKENIIDESGMPKERFSAEFPKEGPSILRIQQVVRGDSAAYFCASSTRGQVNQPQHFGDGTRLSIL.

Ten or more counts support this clonotype. The chain recombines TRBV5-1 with TRBJ2-3; 7 nucleotides agree with TRBD2. Germline CDR1 reads SGHRS; CDR2 reads YFSETQ. This CDR3 has 14 residues. V trimming: 4 bases; J trimming: 4 bases; junction bases outside the gene matches: 6. The CDR3 loop is CASSARGGPDTQYF. CDR3 sequence (DNA): TGCGCCAGCAGCGCCCGGGGAGGGCCAGATACGCAGTATTTT.

This clonotype has ten or more counts. J is TRBJ2-2 and V is TRBV6-6; the D gene is possibly TRBD2 (6 bases). There are 14 residues in the CDR3. Germline V lookup: CDR1 MNHNY, CDR2 SVGAGI (reference sequence). Trimming removed 4 bases at V and 2 bases at J, with 8 bases between. The chain's CDR3 is CASSLLANTGELFF. DNA for the CDR3: TGTGCCAGCAGTTTACTAGCCAACACCGGGGAGCTGTTTTTT.

This clonotype was counted ten times or more. This sequence joins TRBV11-2 and TRBJ2-1, with D perhaps matching TRBD2 (5 bases). The CDR3 is 14 amino acids. V lost 4 bases to trimming and J lost 3 bases, with 10 bases between them. Germline CDR1 and CDR2: SGHAT and FQNNGV. CDR3 DNA sequence: TGTGCCAGCAGCTCACTAGACGGCTACAATGAGCAGTTCTTC. This gives the protein CASSSLDGYNEQFF.

This clonotype was seen at least ten times. V is TRBV10-2 and J is TRBJ1-5; maybe TRBD1 (6 bases). This CDR3 has 14 residues. Trimming took 8 bases from V and 4 from J, leaving 15 bases between them. Per the germline V gene, CDR1 is WSHSY and CDR2 is SAAADI. In DNA form, the CDR3 reads TGCGCCAGCGCGGGGCAGGGGCCAAATCAGCCCCAGCATTTT. This gives the protein CASAGQGPNQPQHF.

This clonotype was seen at least ten times. The chain recombines TRBV29-1 with TRBJ2-3, with D unclear. The CDR3 loop spans 12 amino acids. V dropped 3 bases and J dropped 0 bases, with 4 bases sitting between them. Germline values: CDR1 SQVTM, CDR2 ANQGSEA. In DNA, the CDR3 is TGCAGCGTTGATAGGAGCACAGATACGCAGTATTTT. Encoded protein: CSVDRSTDTQYF.

At least ten counts were recorded for this clonotype. The chain is built from TRBV9 and TRBJ2-3; D gene ambiguous. The CDR3 is 14 amino acids. Germline V lookup: CDR1 SGDLS, CDR2 YYNGEE. V lost 4 bases and J 2 bases, leaving 11 bases between the germline ends. In DNA, the CDR3 is TGTGCCAGCAGCTCACAGATCGCCACAGATACGCAGTATTTT. Translation gives CASSSQIATDTQYF.